This T cell receptor (beta chain) derives from a study of control samples from healthy donors and cancer patients. The length of the CDR3 is 14 residues. V lost 0 bases and J 7 bases, leaving 8 bases between the germline ends. Germline CDR1 reads SGHRS; CDR2 reads YFSETQ. Sequenced by immunoSEQ multiplex PCR; TCRdb stores in-frame clones only, minus some. The table includes more than 75,000 clones, over 60% detected once. The rearrangement links TRBV5-1 to TRBJ1-6; a weak D match, TRBD1 (5 bases). The sequence came from a woman aged 25 to 39 in good health. The sequenced sample was blood. The DNA for the CDR3 is TGCGCCAGCAGCTTGGGGGGGGAAAATTCACCCCTCCACTTT. It is translated as CASSLGGENSPLHF.